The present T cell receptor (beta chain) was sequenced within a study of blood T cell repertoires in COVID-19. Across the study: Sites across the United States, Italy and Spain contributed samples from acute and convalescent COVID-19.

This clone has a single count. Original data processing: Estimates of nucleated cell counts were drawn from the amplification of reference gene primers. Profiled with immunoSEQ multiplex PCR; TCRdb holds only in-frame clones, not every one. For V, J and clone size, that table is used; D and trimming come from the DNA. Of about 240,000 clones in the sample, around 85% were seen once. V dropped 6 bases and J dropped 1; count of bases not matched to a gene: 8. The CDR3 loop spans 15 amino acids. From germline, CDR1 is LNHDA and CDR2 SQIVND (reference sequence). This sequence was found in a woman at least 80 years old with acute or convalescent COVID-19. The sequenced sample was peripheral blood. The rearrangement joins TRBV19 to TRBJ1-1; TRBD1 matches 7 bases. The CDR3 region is CASRGSDRANTEAFF. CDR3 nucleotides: TGTGCCAGTAGGGGGTCCGACAGGGCGAACACTGAAGCTTTCTTT.